A single sample gave rise to the 26 T cell receptor beta chains below, sequenced in a study of shared clonotypes between healthy human individuals. Profiled with immunoSEQ multiplex PCR; TCRdb holds only in-frame clones, not every one. Of some 1 million clones in the sample, roughly 70% were seen once. The sequenced material came from memory CD4+ T cells sorted from blood. Documented subset: CD45RA-negative fraction. Receptors were obtained from a man between 18 and 29 years old in good health.

This clone was detected only a few times. The V gene is TRBV7-9, the J gene TRBJ1-3, with TRBD1 identical over 7 bases. Germline trimming cut 4 bases from V and 4 bases from J; bases unmatched to any gene: 7. The CDR3 runs to 15 residues. In germline, CDR1 is SEHNR, CDR2 FQNEAQ (reference sequence). The CDR3 reads CASSYGGTEGNTIYF. The CDR3 bases are TGTGCCAGCAGCTACGGGGGGACAGAGGGAAACACCATATATTTT.

Points on this clone: This same CDR3 is encoded by further DNA sequences in the sample. CDR3 sequence reads: CASSLVGSLNTEAFF. CDR3 nucleotides: TGCGCCAGCAGCTTGGTTGGCTCTTTGAACACTGAAGCTTTCTTT. V and J are TRBV5-1 and TRBJ1-1; D unresolved. The V gene lost 0 bases and the J gene lost 0 bases, with 9 bases spanning the gap. CDR3 length equals 15 residues. CDR1 and CDR2 from the germline V gene are SGHRS and YFSETQ.

The chain couples TRBV7-2 to TRBJ2-7; tentatively, D is TRBD2 (5 bases). V was clipped by 1 base and J by 1 base, with 11 bases between them. The CDR3 has 15 amino acids. Germline assignment: CDR1 SGHTA and CDR2 FQGNSA. CDR3 loop: CASSLESGDSYEQYF. The CDR3 DNA is TGTGCCAGCAGCTTAGAAAGCGGAGATTCCTACGAGCAGTACTTC.

The V gene is TRBV6-1, the J gene TRBJ2-1, with 7 nucleotides matching TRBD2. Germline V gives CDR1 MNHNS, CDR2 SASEGT. V was clipped by 2 bases and J by 7 bases; unmatched bases: 8. This CDR3 spans 15 amino acids. CDR3 sequence reads: CASSEPGRAANEQFF. The CDR3 bases are TGTGCCAGCAGTGAACCGGGGAGGGCCGCAAATGAGCAGTTCTTC.

The V and J genes are TRBV25-1 and TRBJ2-3; maybe TRBD2 (7 bases). Trimming removed 1 base from V and 3 bases from J, with 14 bases in between. This CDR3 has 16 residues. The V gene's germline CDR1 is MGHDK and CDR2 SYGVNS. Here the CDR3 reads CASSESVGGPTDTQYF. Here the CDR3 DNA reads TGTGCCAGCAGTGAATCCGTGGGGGGGCCAACAGATACGCAGTATTTT. Based on the CDR3 plus reference TRBV25-1 and TRBJ2-3, the full variable domain is EADIYQTPRYLVIGTGKKITLECSQTMGHDKMYWYQQDPGMELHLIHYSYGVNSTEKGDLSSESTVSRIRTEHFPLTLESARPSHTSQYLCASSESVGGPTDTQYFGPGTRLTVL.

The chain is built from TRBV6-1 and TRBJ2-3; unclear D gene. The CDR3 extends over 12 amino acids. The germline V gene encodes CDR1 MNHNS and CDR2 SASEGT. Between the trimmed V and J ends, which lost 6 bases and 4 bases, there was a span of 8 bases. CDR3 protein: CASSPRPDTQYF. In DNA, the CDR3 is TGTGCCAGCAGCCCCCGCCCAGATACGCAGTATTTT.

The V gene is TRBV2, the J gene TRBJ2-3; possibly TRBD2 for D (5 bases). The CDR3 is made up of 15 amino acids. Trimming stripped 7 bases from V and 3 bases from J, with 17 bases between. CDR1 and CDR2 (germline): SNHLY, FYNNEI. DNA for the CDR3: TGTGCCAGCAAAAGGACCCCAGGAGGTACAGATACGCAGTATTTT. This translates into CASKRTPGGTDTQYF.

For this clone: Other DNA sequences in the same sample also yield this CDR3. The chain has TRBV5-1 and TRBJ2-5, with 12 bases lining up with TRBD1. The junction had 5 bases not matched to a gene; V was cut back by 4 bases and J by 4 bases. CDR3 length: 15 residues. From germline, CDR1 is SGHRS and CDR2 YFSETQ. The CDR3 DNA is TGCGCCAGCAGCCGCGGGACAGGGGGCCGAGAGACCCAGTACTTC. This codes for CASSRGTGGRETQYF.

The chain couples TRBV5-1 to TRBJ2-7; 10 nucleotides align to TRBD2. Germline CDR1 is SGHRS and CDR2 is YFSETQ. The CDR3 sequence is 15 residues long. After removal of 1 base from V and 2 bases from J, the junction contained 3 bases not matched to a gene. CDR3 region: CASSLSSGSTYEQYF. The CDR3 DNA follows: TGCGCCAGCAGCTTGTCTAGCGGGAGCACCTACGAGCAGTACTTC.

This chain connects TRBV6-5 to TRBJ1-1; D is perhaps TRBD1 (5 bases). The CDR3 totals 14 residues. The ends were cut back, 5 bases at V and 4 bases at J, with 14 bases in the middle. Germline V gives CDR1 MNHEY, CDR2 SVGAGI. The CDR3 nucleotides are TGTGCCAGCAGTACGAAGGGACGGCCCACTGAAGCTTTCTTT. This encodes CASSTKGRPTEAFF.

This CDR3 is CARAVSPPSGANVLTF. DNA for the CDR3: TGTGCCAGGGCGGTGTCCCCTCCCTCTGGGGCCAACGTCCTGACTTTC. V gene TRBV2 combines with J gene TRBJ2-6; D not resolved. There are 16 residues in the CDR3. Between the trimmed V and J ends, which lost 9 bases and 0 bases, there was a span of 15 bases. Germline V CDR1 and CDR2: SNHLY, FYNNEI.

The CDR3 DNA reads TGTGCCAGCAGCCCAGGGGAATCGGGGACAAAAGCTTTCTTT. Translation: CASSPGESGTKAFF. This chain joins TRBV5-5 and TRBJ1-1, with D possibly being TRBD1 (6 bases). The CDR3 extends over 14 amino acids. Trimming shortened V by 4 bases and J by 9 bases, and 19 bases separated the two germline ends. Germline assignment: CDR1 SGHKS and CDR2 YYEKEE (reference sequence).

This chain connects TRBV7-8 to TRBJ1-1; 8 nucleotides align to TRBD1. With V trimmed by 4 bases and J by 2 bases, 6 bases remained unmatched. Germline CDR1 is SGHVS and CDR2 is FQNEAQ. This CDR3 is 15 amino acids long. The CDR3 here is CASSSRDRQNTEAFF. The CDR3 DNA is TGTGCCAGCAGCTCTAGGGACAGGCAAAACACTGAAGCTTTCTTT.

V and J are TRBV6-1 and TRBJ1-1, with 11 bases identical to TRBD1. CDR1 is MNHNS and CDR2 is SASEGT in the germline V gene. The CDR3 has 14 residues. V lost 4 bases to trimming and J lost 9 bases; unmatched junction nucleotides: 7. The CDR3 coding sequence is TGTGCCAGCAGTGGACTGGGACAGGGGGGAAAAGCTTTCTTT. Its protein product is CASSGLGQGGKAFF.

CDR3 DNA: TGCGCCAGCAGCTTGGGGGGACAGGGAATTAATCAGCCCCAGCATTTT. Amino acid sequence: CASSLGGQGINQPQHF. The gene calls are TRBV5-1 and TRBJ1-5; 9 bases line up with TRBD1. Looked up from germline, CDR1 is SGHRS and CDR2 is YFSETQ. The CDR3 length is 16 residues. With V trimmed by 0 bases and J by 4 bases, 5 bases remained unmatched.

V is TRBV7-9 and J is TRBJ1-1; D remains ambiguous. Germline CDR1 and CDR2: SEHNR and FQNEAQ (reference sequence). Trimming cost V 5 bases and J 2 bases, with 12 bases left between them. CDR3 length: 14 residues. The CDR3 spells CASSPWRENTEAFF. Here the CDR3 DNA reads TGTGCCAGCAGCCCATGGCGGGAAAACACTGAAGCTTTCTTT.

DNA for the CDR3: TGCGCCAGCAGCCGGACAGGGGAGATCAATCAGCCCCAGCATTTT. This encodes CASSRTGEINQPQHF. V gene TRBV5-1 combines with J gene TRBJ1-5; 9 nucleotides match TRBD1. V dropped 4 bases and J dropped 3; count of bases not matched to a gene: 5. Germline values: CDR1 SGHRS, CDR2 YFSETQ. CDR3 length: 15 amino acids.

The chain recombines TRBV7-9 with TRBJ1-2; D unresolved. The CDR3 has 15 residues. Trimming took 5 bases from V and 6 from J, leaving 19 bases between them. Germline CDR1 is SEHNR and CDR2 is FQNEAQ (reference sequence). CDR3 residues: CASSMSDPFPDGYTF. The CDR3 DNA is TGTGCCAGCAGCATGAGTGATCCGTTTCCCGATGGCTACACCTTC.

The chain uses TRBV30 and TRBJ1-3; the D is unclear. This CDR3 is built from 16 residues. Trimming removed 3 bases from V and 0 bases from J, with 15 bases in between. The V gene's germline CDR1 is GTSNPN and CDR2 SVGIG (reference sequence). The CDR3, as DNA: TGTGCCTGGAGGTACCCGGGATCCCGCTCTGGAAACACCATATATTTT. Translation: CAWRYPGSRSGNTIYF.

J is TRBJ2-4 and V is TRBV4-1, with D tentatively TRBD2 (6 bases). The CDR3 is 16 amino acids. Germline lookup yields CDR1 MGHRA and CDR2 YSYEKL. The ends were cut back, 0 bases at V and 7 bases at J, with 16 bases in the middle. The CDR3 sequence is CASSQEGGVAWNIQYF. In DNA, the CDR3 is TGCGCCAGCAGCCAAGAAGGAGGGGTGGCGTGGAACATTCAGTACTTC.

The gene calls are TRBV19 and TRBJ2-2; weak D call: TRBD1 (6 bases). This CDR3 spans 14 amino acids. V was trimmed by 3 bases and J by 6 bases, leaving 11 bases between them. In germline, CDR1 is LNHDA, CDR2 SQIVND (reference sequence). CDR3 in DNA: TGTGCCAGTAGTATCGCAGGGGTCCCCGGGGAGCTGTTTTTT. Translating it yields CASSIAGVPGELFF.

This clone occurred a few times. The rearrangement uses TRBV5-4 and TRBJ1-1; D remains unclear. The V gene lost 2 bases and the J gene lost 1 base, with 3 bases spanning the gap. The CDR3 has 12 amino acids. Looked up from germline, CDR1 is SGHNT and CDR2 is YYREEE (reference sequence). The CDR3 DNA reads TGTGCCAGCAGCTTTGGGAACACTGAAGCTTTCTTT. It is translated as CASSFGNTEAFF.

This chain links TRBV7-2 with TRBJ2-7; 8 nucleotides agree with TRBD2. The last part of the DNA fits TRBJ2-5 better; the J call may be wrong. CDR3 length: 15 residues. Germline V lookup: CDR1 SGHTA, CDR2 FQGNSA. CDR3 nucleotides: TGTGCCAGCAGCTTAATAGGACTAGCTCGGGAGACCCAGTACTTC. Amino acids: CASSLIGLARETQYF.

V is TRBV15 and J is TRBJ2-1; TRBD2 matches 8 bases. Germline values: CDR1 LNHNV, CDR2 YYDKDF (reference sequence). The V gene end was trimmed by 1 base and the J gene end by 4 bases; junction bases not matched to a gene: 3. The CDR3 extends over 15 amino acids. As DNA, the CDR3 is TGTGCCACCAGCAGAGGAGGCGGGGGGTACAATGAGCAGTTCTTC. It yields the protein CATSRGGGGYNEQFF.

This chain joins TRBV28 and TRBJ1-2, with 9 bases that match TRBD1. J lost 4 bases, V lost 3 bases, and 12 bases had no gene match. The germline CDR1 and CDR2 sequences are MDHEN and SYDVKM. CDR3 size: 17 residues. Here the CDR3 reads CASSFTGQGFPLYGYTF. For the CDR3, the DNA is TGTGCCAGCAGTTTTACGGGACAGGGTTTTCCCCTCTATGGCTACACCTTC.

The genes are TRBV4-1 and TRBJ1-5, with D maybe TRBD1 (6 bases). V lost 2 bases and J 4 bases, leaving 12 bases between the germline ends. Germline assignment: CDR1 MGHRA and CDR2 YSYEKL. This CDR3 contains 15 residues. CDR3 region: CASSQPGAGNQPQHF. In DNA form, the CDR3 reads TGCGCCAGCAGCCAACCGGGGGCGGGGAATCAGCCCCAGCATTTT.